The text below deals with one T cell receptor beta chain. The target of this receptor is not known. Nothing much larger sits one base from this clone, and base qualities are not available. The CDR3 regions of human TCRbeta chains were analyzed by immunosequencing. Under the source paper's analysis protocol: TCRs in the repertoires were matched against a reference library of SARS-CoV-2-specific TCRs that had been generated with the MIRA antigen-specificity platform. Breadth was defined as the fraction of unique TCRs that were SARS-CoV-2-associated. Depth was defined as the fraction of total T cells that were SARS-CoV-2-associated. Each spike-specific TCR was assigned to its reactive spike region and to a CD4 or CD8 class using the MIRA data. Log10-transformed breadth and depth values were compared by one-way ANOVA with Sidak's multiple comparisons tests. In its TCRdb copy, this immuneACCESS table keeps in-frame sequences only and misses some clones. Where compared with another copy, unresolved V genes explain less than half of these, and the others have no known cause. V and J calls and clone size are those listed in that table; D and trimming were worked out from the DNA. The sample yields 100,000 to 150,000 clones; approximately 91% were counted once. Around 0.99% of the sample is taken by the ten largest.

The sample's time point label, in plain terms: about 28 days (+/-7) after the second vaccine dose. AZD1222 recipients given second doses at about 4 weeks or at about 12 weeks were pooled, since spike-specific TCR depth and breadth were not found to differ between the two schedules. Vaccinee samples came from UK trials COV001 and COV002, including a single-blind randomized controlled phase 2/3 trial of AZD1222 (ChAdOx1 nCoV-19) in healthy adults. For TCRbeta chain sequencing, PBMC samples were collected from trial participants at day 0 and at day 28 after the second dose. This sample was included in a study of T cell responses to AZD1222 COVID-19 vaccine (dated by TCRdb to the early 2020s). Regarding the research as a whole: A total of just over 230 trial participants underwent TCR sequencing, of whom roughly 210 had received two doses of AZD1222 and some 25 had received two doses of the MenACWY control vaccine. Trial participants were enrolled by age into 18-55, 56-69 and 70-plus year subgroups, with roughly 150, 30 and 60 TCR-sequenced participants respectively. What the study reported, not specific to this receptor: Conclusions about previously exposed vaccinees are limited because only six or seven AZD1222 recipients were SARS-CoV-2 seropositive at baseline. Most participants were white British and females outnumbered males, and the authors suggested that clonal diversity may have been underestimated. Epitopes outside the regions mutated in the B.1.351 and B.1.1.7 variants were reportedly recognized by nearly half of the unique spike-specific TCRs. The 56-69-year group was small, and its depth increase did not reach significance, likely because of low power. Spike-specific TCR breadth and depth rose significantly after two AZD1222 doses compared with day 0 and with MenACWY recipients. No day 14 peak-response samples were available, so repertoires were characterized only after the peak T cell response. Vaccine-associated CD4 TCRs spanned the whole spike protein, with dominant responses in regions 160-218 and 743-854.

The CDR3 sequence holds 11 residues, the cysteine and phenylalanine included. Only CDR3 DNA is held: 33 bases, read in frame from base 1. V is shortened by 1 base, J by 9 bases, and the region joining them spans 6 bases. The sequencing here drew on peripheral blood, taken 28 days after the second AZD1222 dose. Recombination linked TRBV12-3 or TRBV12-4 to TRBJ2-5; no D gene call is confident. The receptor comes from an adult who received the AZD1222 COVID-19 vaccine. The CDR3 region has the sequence CASSLGASQYF. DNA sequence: TGTGCCAGCAGTTTAGGGGCTTCCCAGTACTTC.